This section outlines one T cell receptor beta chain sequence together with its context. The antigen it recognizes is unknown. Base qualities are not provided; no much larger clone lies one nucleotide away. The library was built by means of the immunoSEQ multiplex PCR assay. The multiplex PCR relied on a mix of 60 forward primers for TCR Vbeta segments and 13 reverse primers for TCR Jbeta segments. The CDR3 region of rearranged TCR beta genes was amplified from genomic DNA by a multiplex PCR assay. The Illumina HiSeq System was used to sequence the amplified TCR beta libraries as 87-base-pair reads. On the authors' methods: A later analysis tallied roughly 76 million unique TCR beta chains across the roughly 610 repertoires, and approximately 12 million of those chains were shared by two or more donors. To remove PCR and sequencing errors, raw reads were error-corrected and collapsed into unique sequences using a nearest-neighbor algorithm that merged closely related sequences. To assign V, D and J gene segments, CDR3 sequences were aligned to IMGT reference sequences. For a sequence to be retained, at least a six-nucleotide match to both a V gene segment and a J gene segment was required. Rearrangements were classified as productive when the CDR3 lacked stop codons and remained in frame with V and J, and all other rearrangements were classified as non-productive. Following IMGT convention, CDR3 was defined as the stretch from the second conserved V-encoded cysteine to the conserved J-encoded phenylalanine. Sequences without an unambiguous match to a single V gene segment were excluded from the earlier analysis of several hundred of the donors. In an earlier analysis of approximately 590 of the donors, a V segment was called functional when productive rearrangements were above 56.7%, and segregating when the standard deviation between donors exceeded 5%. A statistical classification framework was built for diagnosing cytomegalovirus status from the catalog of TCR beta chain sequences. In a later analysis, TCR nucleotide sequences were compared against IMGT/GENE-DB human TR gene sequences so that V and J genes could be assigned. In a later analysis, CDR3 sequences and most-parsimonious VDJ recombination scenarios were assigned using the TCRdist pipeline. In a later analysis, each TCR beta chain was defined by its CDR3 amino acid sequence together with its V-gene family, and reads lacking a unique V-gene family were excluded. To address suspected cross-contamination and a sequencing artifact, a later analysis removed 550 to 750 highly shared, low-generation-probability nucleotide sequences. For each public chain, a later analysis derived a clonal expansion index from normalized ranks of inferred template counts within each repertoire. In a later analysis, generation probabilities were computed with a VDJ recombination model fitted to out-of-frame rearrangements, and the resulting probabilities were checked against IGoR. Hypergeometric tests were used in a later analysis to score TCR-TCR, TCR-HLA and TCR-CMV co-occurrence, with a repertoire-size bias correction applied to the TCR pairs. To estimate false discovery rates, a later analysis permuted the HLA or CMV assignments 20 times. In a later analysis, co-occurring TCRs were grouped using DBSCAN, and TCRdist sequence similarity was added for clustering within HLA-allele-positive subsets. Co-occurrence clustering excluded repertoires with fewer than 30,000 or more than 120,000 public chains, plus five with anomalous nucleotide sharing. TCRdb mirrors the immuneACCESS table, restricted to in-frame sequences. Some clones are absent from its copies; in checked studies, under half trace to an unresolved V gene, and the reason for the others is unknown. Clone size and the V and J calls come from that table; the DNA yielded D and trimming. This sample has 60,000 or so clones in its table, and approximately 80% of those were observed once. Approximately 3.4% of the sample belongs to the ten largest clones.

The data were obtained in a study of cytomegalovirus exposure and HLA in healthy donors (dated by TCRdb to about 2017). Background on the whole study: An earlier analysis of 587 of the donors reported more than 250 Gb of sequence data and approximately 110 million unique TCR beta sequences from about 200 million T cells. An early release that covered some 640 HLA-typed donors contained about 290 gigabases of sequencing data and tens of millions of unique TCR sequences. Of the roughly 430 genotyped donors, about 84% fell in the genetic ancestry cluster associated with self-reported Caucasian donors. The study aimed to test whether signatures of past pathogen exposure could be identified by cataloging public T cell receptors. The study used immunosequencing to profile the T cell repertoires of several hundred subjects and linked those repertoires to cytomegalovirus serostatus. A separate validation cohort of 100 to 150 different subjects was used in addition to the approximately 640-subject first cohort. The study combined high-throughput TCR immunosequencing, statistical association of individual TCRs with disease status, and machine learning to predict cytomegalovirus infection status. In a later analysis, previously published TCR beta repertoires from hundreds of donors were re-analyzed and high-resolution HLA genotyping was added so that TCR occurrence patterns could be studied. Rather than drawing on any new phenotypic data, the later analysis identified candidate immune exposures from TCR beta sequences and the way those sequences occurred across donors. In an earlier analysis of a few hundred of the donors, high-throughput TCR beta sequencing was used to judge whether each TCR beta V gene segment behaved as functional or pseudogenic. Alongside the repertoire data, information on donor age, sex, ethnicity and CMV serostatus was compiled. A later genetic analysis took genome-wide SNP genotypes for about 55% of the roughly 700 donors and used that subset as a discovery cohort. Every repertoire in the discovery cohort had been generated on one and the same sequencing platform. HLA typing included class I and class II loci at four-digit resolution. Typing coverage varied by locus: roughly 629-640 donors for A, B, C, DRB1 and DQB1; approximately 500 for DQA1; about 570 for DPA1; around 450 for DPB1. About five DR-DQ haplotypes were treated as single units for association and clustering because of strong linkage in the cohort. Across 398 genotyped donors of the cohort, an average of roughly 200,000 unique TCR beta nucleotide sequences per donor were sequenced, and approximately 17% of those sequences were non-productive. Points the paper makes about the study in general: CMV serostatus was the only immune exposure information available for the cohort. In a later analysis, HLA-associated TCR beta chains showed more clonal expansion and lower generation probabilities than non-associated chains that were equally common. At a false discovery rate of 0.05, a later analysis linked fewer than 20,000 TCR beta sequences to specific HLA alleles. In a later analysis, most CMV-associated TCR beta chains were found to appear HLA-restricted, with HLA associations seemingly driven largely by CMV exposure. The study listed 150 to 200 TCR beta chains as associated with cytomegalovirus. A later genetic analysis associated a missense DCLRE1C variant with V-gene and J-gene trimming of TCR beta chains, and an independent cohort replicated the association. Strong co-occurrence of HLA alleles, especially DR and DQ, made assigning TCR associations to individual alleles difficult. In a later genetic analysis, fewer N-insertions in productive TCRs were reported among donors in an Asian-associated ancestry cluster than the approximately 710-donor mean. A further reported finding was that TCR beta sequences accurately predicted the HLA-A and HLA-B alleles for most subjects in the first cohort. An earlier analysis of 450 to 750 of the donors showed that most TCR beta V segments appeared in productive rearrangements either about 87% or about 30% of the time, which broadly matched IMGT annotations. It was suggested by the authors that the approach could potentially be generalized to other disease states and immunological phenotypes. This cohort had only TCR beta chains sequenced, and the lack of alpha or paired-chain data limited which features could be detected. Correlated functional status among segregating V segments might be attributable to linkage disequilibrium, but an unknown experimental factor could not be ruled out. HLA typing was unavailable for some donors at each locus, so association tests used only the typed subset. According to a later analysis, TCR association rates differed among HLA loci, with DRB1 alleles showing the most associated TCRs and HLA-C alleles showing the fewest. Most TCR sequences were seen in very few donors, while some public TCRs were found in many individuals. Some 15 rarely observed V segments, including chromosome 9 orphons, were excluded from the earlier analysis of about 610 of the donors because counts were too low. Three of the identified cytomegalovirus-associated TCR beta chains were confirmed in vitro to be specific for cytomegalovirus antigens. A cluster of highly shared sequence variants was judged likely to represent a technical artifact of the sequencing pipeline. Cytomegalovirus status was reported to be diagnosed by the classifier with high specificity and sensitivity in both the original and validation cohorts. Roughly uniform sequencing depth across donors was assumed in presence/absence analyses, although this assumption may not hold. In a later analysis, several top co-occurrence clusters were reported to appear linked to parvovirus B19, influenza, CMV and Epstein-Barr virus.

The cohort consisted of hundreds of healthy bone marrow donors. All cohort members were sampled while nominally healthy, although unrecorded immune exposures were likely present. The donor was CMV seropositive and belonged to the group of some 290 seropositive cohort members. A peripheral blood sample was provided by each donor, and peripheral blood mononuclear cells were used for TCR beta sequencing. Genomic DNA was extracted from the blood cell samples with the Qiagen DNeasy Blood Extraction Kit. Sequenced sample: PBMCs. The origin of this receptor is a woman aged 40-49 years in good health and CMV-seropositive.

The base sequence is TGTGCTGCCGGGTGGAGTAGGAATGAGCAGTTCTTC. The resulting protein is CAAGWSRNEQFF. The rearranged chain carries TRBV6-1 and TRBJ2-1, with no confidently assigned D gene. Reading the germline V gene gives CDR1 MNHNS and CDR2 SASEGT. The CDR3, cysteine through phenylalanine, is 12 amino acids long. Only the CDR3 DNA is retained, 36 bases long and in frame from the first base.